The clone carrying this TCR beta chain was observed a few times. Its target is not known. This sample was taken from a study of post-analysis software for immune sequencing data. Study observations and caveats: Samples sharing a preparation batch grouped tightly together when assessed by F measure. Significantly decreased normalized Chao1 diversity was recorded for multiple sclerosis patients relative to controls. Patients carried 5 or 6 TRBV segments more frequently than controls did, and TRBV5-6, TRBV5-1 and TRBV20-1 were among them.

With 6 bases clipped from V and 11 bases from J, the junction kept 9 bases outside the gene matches. Germline V lookup: CDR1 DFQATT, CDR2 SNEGSKA (reference sequence). CDR3 length: 11 residues. Unique molecular identifiers were built into the TCR beta cDNA libraries. The authors obtained 500,000 or so cDNA molecules from approximately 1 to 10 million T cells. TCRdb processed the PCR reads anew with MiXCR; each CDR3 protein has one entry. Of about 460,000 distinct CDR3 sequences in the sample, roughly 45% were seen once. J is TRBJ2-5 and V is TRBV20-1, with TRBD1 identical over 7 bases. Material: blood. The source of this sequence is a girl between 10 and 17 years old with multiple sclerosis. The CDR3 region is CSAGRDRSQYF. Here the CDR3 DNA reads TGCAGTGCCGGAAGGGACAGAAGTCAGTACTTC.